The next 23 T cell receptor beta chains were all read from a single sample in a study of blood T cell repertoires in COVID-19. Generated by immunoSEQ multiplex PCR, the TCRdb table keeps only in-frame clones and is missing some. Of tens of thousands of clones in the sample, over 70% are singletons; the top ten hold 5% to 6%. Sequencing input: peripheral blood. These receptors were obtained from a man aged 50-60 years with active COVID-19.

The CDR3 DNA follows: TGTGCCAGCAGCTTAGGGGGGCTAGCGGGAGGGCCGATCACCGGGGAGCTGTTTTTT. Protein sequence: CASSLGGLAGGPITGELFF. This chain joins TRBV7-2 and TRBJ2-2; TRBD2 matches at 12 bases. Trimming at V came to 1 base and at J to 4 bases, leaving 10 bases not matched to a gene. CDR1 and CDR2 (germline): SGHTA, FQGNSA. There are 19 residues in the CDR3.

V gene TRBV27 combines with J gene TRBJ2-3; D is ambiguous. Per germline, CDR1 MNHEY and CDR2 SMNVEV (reference sequence). The length of the CDR3 is 14 residues. V lost 6 bases and J 0 bases, leaving 10 bases between the germline ends. The CDR3 sequence is CASSTVTSTDTQYF. The DNA for the CDR3 is TGTGCCAGCAGCACAGTTACTAGCACAGATACGCAGTATTTT.

The chain carries TRBV6-2 or TRBV6-3 and TRBJ2-1, with 7 bases that match TRBD2. This CDR3 spans 14 amino acids. Per germline, CDR1 MNHEY and CDR2 SVGEGT. The V segment lost 5 bases and the J segment 7 bases; nucleotides outside the gene matches: 8. The CDR3 nucleotides are TGTGCCAGCAGTCCCGGACTAGTACTAAATGAGCAGTTCTTC. Protein product: CASSPGLVLNEQFF.

The chain links TRBV28 to TRBJ1-5; D not resolved. Trimming removed 6 bases at V and 6 bases at J, with 9 bases between. This CDR3 spans 12 amino acids. From germline, CDR1 is MDHEN and CDR2 SYDVKM. Written as DNA, the CDR3 is TGTGCCAGCAGCCGCCTAAGTCAGCCCCAGCATTTT. Translating it yields CASSRLSQPQHF. Full variable domain (rest looked up from reference TRBV28 and TRBJ1-5): DVKVTQSSRYLVKRTGEKVFLECVQDMDHENMFWYRQDPGLGLRLIYFSYDVKMKEKGDIPEGYSVSREKKERFSLILESASTNQTSMYLCASSRLSQPQHFGDGTRLSIL.

The chain combines TRBV28 with TRBJ2-6; no reliable D call. V lost 7 bases, J lost 4 bases, and 17 bases lay in between. CDR3 size: 16 residues. Germline V gene data show CDR1 as MDHEN and CDR2 as SYDVKM. The CDR3 protein is CASKNVKLSGANVLTF. CDR3 DNA sequence: TGTGCCAGCAAAAACGTGAAGCTATCGGGGGCCAACGTCCTGACTTTC. Full variable domain (remainder filled in from reference TRBV28 and TRBJ2-6): DVKVTQSSRYLVKRTGEKVFLECVQDMDHENMFWYRQDPGLGLRLIYFSYDVKMKEKGDIPEGYSVSREKKERFSLILESASTNQTSMYLCASKNVKLSGANVLTFGAGSRLTVL.

The chain carries TRBV7-2 and TRBJ2-1, with 7 bases aligning to TRBD2. Germline V gives CDR1 SGHTA, CDR2 FQGNSA. The V and J ends lost 1 base and 6 bases, in that order; junction bases with no gene match: 6. The CDR3 is 15 residues long. The CDR3 bases are TGTGCCAGCAGCTTAGGGGGGGGAGCTCTCAATGAGCAGTTCTTC. Translating it yields CASSLGGGALNEQFF.

This chain links TRBV3-1 (or the pseudogene TRBV3-2) with TRBJ2-7, with D tentatively TRBD2 (5 bases). Germline CDR1 reads LGHDT; CDR2 reads YNNKEL (reference sequence). This CDR3 contains 14 residues. V lost 2 bases, J lost 5 bases, and 13 bases lay in between. CDR3 bases: TGTGCCAGCAGCCAATGGCCGGGATCCAACGAGCAGTACTTC. It encodes CASSQWPGSNEQYF.

The gene calls are TRBV12-3 or TRBV12-4 and TRBJ1-1; D unresolved. V lost 5 bases to trimming and J lost 4 bases, with 11 bases between them. This CDR3 comprises 13 residues. The CDR3 sequence is CASSAVEGTEAFF. The CDR3 DNA reads TGTGCCAGCAGTGCCGTGGAGGGCACTGAAGCTTTCTTT.

CDR3 in amino acids: CAWMDSYNSPLHF. The CDR3 region has the DNA TGTGCCTGGATGGACAGCTATAATTCACCCCTCCACTTT. This chain links TRBV30 with TRBJ1-6; possibly TRBD1 for D (6 bases). The CDR3 runs 13 residues. V was trimmed by 4 bases and J by 3 bases, leaving 7 bases between them. CDR1 is GTSNPN and CDR2 is SVGIG in the germline V gene (reference sequence).

This chain links TRBV10-3 with TRBJ1-2; D is perhaps TRBD1 (6 bases). The CDR3 length is 14 residues. The V end was cut by 7 bases, the J end by 6 bases, with 18 bases between. Germline V CDR1 and CDR2: ENHRY, SYGVKD. CDR3 DNA sequence: TGTGCCATCAAGGGGGGAGCGGGAAGCCATGGCTACACCTTC. Its protein product is CAIKGGAGSHGYTF.

This rearrangement joins TRBV28 to TRBJ1-4; D unclear. The length of the CDR3 is 14 residues. V was cut by 8 bases and J by 4 bases, with 14 bases left in between. Per germline, CDR1 MDHEN and CDR2 SYDVKM. The CDR3, as DNA: TGTGCCAGCTTTTCGGGTGTTCTTAATGAAAAACTGTTTTTT. It encodes CASFSGVLNEKLFF. Based on the CDR3 plus reference TRBV28 and TRBJ1-4, the full variable domain is DVKVTQSSRYLVKRTGEKVFLECVQDMDHENMFWYRQDPGLGLRLIYFSYDVKMKEKGDIPEGYSVSREKKERFSLILESASTNQTSMYLCASFSGVLNEKLFFGSGTQLSVL.

The chain recombines TRBV6-5 with TRBJ2-1, with D perhaps TRBD2 (5 bases). V lost 0 bases and J lost 1, with 10 bases in between. This CDR3 has 16 residues. The germline gives CDR1 MNHEY, CDR2 SVGAGI. CDR3 in DNA: TGTGCCAGCAGTTACTCAGACTACCAGTCCTACAATGAGCAGTTCTTC. Amino acids: CASSYSDYQSYNEQFF.

There are a few counts of this clone. The rearrangement uses TRBV28 and TRBJ2-7, with D possibly matching TRBD1 (5 bases). The CDR3 extends over 15 amino acids. Germline V gene lookup returns CDR1 MDHEN and CDR2 SYDVKM. Between the trimmed V and J ends, which lost 2 bases and 4 bases, there was a span of 15 bases. CDR3 in DNA: TGTGCCAGCAGTTTAGGCCAATCAGGGTGGTACGAGCAGTACTTC. Translation gives CASSLGQSGWYEQYF.

The chain couples TRBV6-5 to TRBJ1-3; D remains unclear. CDR3 length: 15 amino acids. V lost 5 bases to trimming and J lost 0 bases, with 11 bases between them. CDR1 is MNHEY and CDR2 is SVGAGI in the germline V gene. CDR3 bases: TGTGCCAGCAGTATCCAGGCGACCTCTGGAAACACCATATATTTT. It is translated as CASSIQATSGNTIYF.

The rearrangement joins TRBV12-3 or TRBV12-4 to TRBJ1-5, with TRBD1 matching 9 bases. Losses at the gene ends were 6 bases for V and 9 bases for J; bases not matched to a gene: 6. The length of the CDR3 is 13 residues. CDR3 coding DNA: TGTGCCAGCAGCCTCGGACAGGGGCGGCCCCAGCATTTT. It codes for CASSLGQGRPQHF.

This chain links TRBV9 with TRBJ2-1; 10 bases fit TRBD2. Trimming removed 4 bases from V and 5 bases from J; junction bases left unmatched: 6. The germline V gene has CDR1 SGDLS and CDR2 YYNGEE. The CDR3 covers 15 residues. This CDR3 is CASSPGLAEHNEQFF. CDR3 in DNA: TGTGCCAGCAGCCCAGGACTAGCGGAACACAATGAGCAGTTCTTC.

In its sample, this clone was seen a few times. The chain combines TRBV7-3 with TRBJ2-1; D gene ambiguous. The CDR3 loop spans 15 amino acids. With 3 bases removed from V and 4 bases from J, the gap between germline ends came to 13 bases. Germline V gives CDR1 SGHTA, CDR2 FQGTGA. In DNA form, the CDR3 reads TGTGCCAGCAGCTTGGGTTCGTCGGAGTACAATGAGCAGTTCTTC. Amino acid sequence: CASSLGSSEYNEQFF.

The J gene is TRBJ2-2, the V gene TRBV9; D ambiguous. The V gene lost 4 bases and the J gene lost 4 bases, with 11 bases spanning the gap. The CDR3 contains 14 residues. Germline V CDR1 and CDR2: SGDLS, YYNGEE. As DNA, the CDR3 is TGTGCCAGCAGCCCCAACGTCGGCACCGGGGAGCTGTTTTTT. Translating it yields CASSPNVGTGELFF.

The rearrangement uses TRBV5-6 and TRBJ1-6; D gene uncertain. This CDR3 region has 16 residues. Between the trimmed V and J ends, which lost 0 bases and 4 bases, there was a span of 11 bases. Germline values: CDR1 SGHDT, CDR2 YYEEEE. CDR3 bases: TGTGCCAGCAGCTTGGTTACCCGCGAGTATAATTCACCCCTCCACTTT. Translated, it gives CASSLVTREYNSPLHF. Supplemented by reference TRBV5-6 and TRBJ1-6, the full variable domain reads DAGVTQSPTHLIKTRGQQVTLRCSPKSGHDTVSWYQQALGQGPQFIFQYYEEEERQRGNFPDRFSGHQFPNYSSELNVNALLLGDSALYLCASSLVTREYNSPLHFGNGTRLTVT.

The J gene is TRBJ1-1, the V gene TRBV6-4; tentatively, D is TRBD1 (5 bases). CDR1 is MRHNA, CDR2 SNTAGT, per germline. The CDR3 is 13 amino acids. Deletions cut 5 bases from V and 1 base from J, with 8 bases between. DNA of the CDR3: TGTGCCAGCAGTCCGGGGGAGAACACTGAAGCTTTCTTT. Translating it yields CASSPGENTEAFF.

V and J are TRBV2 and TRBJ2-1; 7 nucleotides match TRBD2. CDR3 length equals 15 residues. The germline CDR1 and CDR2 sequences are SNHLY and FYNNEI. Trimming cost V 8 bases and J 0 bases; bases outside gene matches: 7. The CDR3 DNA reads TGTGCCAGCGGGGATAGCGGGCCCTCCTACAATGAGCAGTTCTTC. It yields the protein CASGDSGPSYNEQFF.

This chain connects TRBV6-5 to TRBJ2-2; D not certain. The CDR3 sequence is 16 residues long. Germline CDR1 and CDR2: MNHEY and SVGAGI. Trimming removed 2 bases at V and 4 bases at J, with 14 bases between. The CDR3 protein is CASSYPNPDTTGELFF. The CDR3 nucleotides are TGTGCCAGCAGTTACCCGAACCCAGACACCACCGGGGAGCTGTTTTTT.

The chain employs TRBV28 and TRBJ1-5; 10 bases fit TRBD1. Germline-derived CDR1 and CDR2 are MDHEN and SYDVKM. V trimming: 2 bases; J trimming: 2 bases; junction bases outside the gene matches: 3. The CDR3 consists of 16 residues. The CDR3 nucleotides are TGTGCCAGCAGTTTAGGACAGGGGGGTGGCAATCAGCCCCAGCATTTT. Translating gives CASSLGQGGGNQPQHF. Full variable domain (outside the CDR3, taken from reference TRBV28 and TRBJ1-5): DVKVTQSSRYLVKRTGEKVFLECVQDMDHENMFWYRQDPGLGLRLIYFSYDVKMKEKGDIPEGYSVSREKKERFSLILESASTNQTSMYLCASSLGQGGGNQPQHFGDGTRLSIL.